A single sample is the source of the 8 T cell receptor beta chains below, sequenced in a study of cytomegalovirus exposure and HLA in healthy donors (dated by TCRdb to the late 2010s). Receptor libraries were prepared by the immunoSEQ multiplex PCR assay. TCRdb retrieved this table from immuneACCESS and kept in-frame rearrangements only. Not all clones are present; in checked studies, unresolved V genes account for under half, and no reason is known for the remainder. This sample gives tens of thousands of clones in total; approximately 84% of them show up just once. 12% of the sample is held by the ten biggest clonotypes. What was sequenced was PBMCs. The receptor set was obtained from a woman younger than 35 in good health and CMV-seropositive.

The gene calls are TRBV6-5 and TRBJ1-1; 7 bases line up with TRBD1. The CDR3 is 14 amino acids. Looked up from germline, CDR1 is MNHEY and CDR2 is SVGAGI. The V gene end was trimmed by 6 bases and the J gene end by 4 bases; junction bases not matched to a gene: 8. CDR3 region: CASRTDRDGTEAFF. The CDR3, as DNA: TGTGCCAGCAGGACAGACAGGGACGGCACTGAAGCTTTCTTT.

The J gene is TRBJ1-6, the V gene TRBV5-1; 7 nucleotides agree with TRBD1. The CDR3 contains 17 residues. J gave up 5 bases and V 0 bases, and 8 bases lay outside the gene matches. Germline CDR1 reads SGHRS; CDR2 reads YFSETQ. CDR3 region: CASSLETGSTNNSPLHF. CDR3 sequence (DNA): TGCGCCAGCAGCTTGGAGACAGGGTCCACTAATAATTCACCCCTCCACTTT.

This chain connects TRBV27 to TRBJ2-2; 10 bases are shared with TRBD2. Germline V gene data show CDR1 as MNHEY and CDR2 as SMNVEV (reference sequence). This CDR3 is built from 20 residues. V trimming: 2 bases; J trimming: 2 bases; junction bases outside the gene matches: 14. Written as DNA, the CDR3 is TGTGCCAGCAGTTTAAGGTTAGCGGGGGGCCGAGTCATCAACACCGGGGAGCTGTTTTTT. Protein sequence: CASSLRLAGGRVINTGELFF.

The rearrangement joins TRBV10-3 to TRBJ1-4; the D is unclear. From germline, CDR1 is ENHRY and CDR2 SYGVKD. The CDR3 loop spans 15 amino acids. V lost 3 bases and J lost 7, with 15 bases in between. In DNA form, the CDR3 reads TGTGCCATCAGTGATAACGGGAAGATCGGTGAAAAACTGTTTTTT. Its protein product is CAISDNGKIGEKLFF.

CDR3 sequence reads: CASSVGQTPYEQYF. DNA for the CDR3: TGTGCCAGCAGCGTTGGACAGACTCCTTACGAGCAGTACTTC. The rearrangement links TRBV9 to TRBJ2-7; weak D call: TRBD1 (6 bases). The V end lost 2 bases, the J end lost 4 bases, and 13 bases lay between the germline ends. In germline, CDR1 is SGDLS, CDR2 YYNGEE. This CDR3 is built from 14 residues.

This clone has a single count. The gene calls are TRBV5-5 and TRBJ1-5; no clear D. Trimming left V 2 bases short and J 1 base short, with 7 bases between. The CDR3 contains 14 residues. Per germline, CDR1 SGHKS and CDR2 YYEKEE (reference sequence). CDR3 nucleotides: TGTGCCAGCAGCTTTGGCCAGAGCAATCAGCCCCAGCATTTT. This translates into CASSFGQSNQPQHF.

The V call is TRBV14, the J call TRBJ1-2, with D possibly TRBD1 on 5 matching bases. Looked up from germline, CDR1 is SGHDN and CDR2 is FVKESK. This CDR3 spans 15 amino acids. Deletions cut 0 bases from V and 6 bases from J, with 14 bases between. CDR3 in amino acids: CASSQDRAQGHGYTF. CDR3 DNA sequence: TGTGCCAGCAGCCAAGATAGGGCGCAGGGTCATGGCTACACCTTC.

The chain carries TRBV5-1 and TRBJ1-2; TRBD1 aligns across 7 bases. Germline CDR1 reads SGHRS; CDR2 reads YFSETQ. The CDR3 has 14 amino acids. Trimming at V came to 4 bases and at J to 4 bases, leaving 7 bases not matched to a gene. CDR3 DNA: TGCGCCAGCAGCCTCGGTCGGGACAGCTATGGCTACACCTTC. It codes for CASSLGRDSYGYTF.